Listed below are T cell receptor beta chains from one sample, sequenced in a study of neurological immune-mediated disorders. Using its own MiXCR run on the 5' RACE reads, TCRdb lists one record per CDR3 protein. The sample has tens of thousands of distinct CDR3 sequences, 4% to 5.5% seen once. The sequencing sample was made of PBMCs. These receptors were obtained from a woman in her sixties or seventies with multiple sclerosis. Both conserved end residues are part of each CDR3. The D gene is left open where the match is weak. Clone sizes are given selectively: once, few, many, or a class where the clone is expanded.

clone_size	d_call	v_call	j_call	cdr3_nt	cdr3_aa
many	NA	TRBV20-1	TRBJ2-1	TGCAGTGCCCGAATCCCGGGGGAGCGTTTCAATGAGCAGTTCTTC	CSARIPGERFNEQFF
many	TRBD1	TRBV20-1	TRBJ2-1	TGCAGTGCCCAACTTGACAGGGACAATGAGCAGTTCTTC	CSAQLDRDNEQFF
many	NA	TRBV9	TRBJ2-2	TGTGCCAGCAGCGTAGTGGGCGGGATCCTCACCGGGGAGCTGTTTTTT	CASSVVGGILTGELFF
many	NA	TRBV7-6	TRBJ2-7	TGTGCCAGCAGCTTAGTAGGGGGCTCCTACGAGCAGTACTTC	CASSLVGGSYEQYF
many	TRBD1	TRBV29-1	TRBJ2-3	TGCAGCGCTAGGACAGGGGGAACGGCGACAGATACGCAGTATTTT	CSARTGGTATDTQYF
many	TRBD2	TRBV30	TRBJ2-2	TGTGCCTGGAGTTGGGGACTAGCGGGTAACACCGGGGAGCTGTTTTTT	CAWSWGLAGNTGELFF
many	NA	TRBV4-3	TRBJ1-2	TGCGCCAGCAGCCAAGATTGGGGCAGGATAGCTGGGGACTATGGCTACACCTTC	CASSQDWGRIAGDYGYTF
few	TRBD2	TRBV20-1	TRBJ2-1	TGCAGTGCTAGACGCCCTATACTAGCGGGAGCTCTGTCTGGCTCCTACAATGAGCAGTTCTTC	CSARRPILAGALSGSYNEQFF
many	NA	TRBV28	TRBJ1-2	TGTGCCAGCAGTAGGTACATCAGGGAACATGGCTACACCTTC	CASSRYIREHGYTF
NA	NA	TRBV18	TRBJ1-1	TGTGCCAGCTCACCGGGGGATTCCGGCACGAGGGCTTTCTTT	CASSPGDSGTRAFF
NA	NA	TRBV4-1	TRBJ2-3	TGCGCCAGCAGCACGCTGGGCGGGGCAAGCACAGATACGCAGTATTTT	CASSTLGGASTDTQYF
many	TRBD1	TRBV20-1	TRBJ2-5	TGCAGTGCTAGAGATCCTCGACAGGGGGATCAAGAGACCCAGTACTTC	CSARDPRQGDQETQYF
many	NA	TRBV12-3/TRBV12-4	TRBJ1-2	TGTGCCAGCAGTTACGGACAGAACTATGGCTACACCTTC	CASSYGQNYGYTF
many	NA	TRBV20-1	TRBJ2-2	TGCAGTCCCCGCGGCGGGGTTAACACCGGGGAGCTGTTTTTT	CSPRGGVNTGELFF
many	NA	TRBV20-1	TRBJ2-7	TGCAGTGCTCGAACGGGACGTGAGGGGTACGAGCAGTACTTC	CSARTGREGYEQYF
NA	TRBD1	TRBV19	TRBJ2-1	TGTGCCAGTAGTCCTCGACAGGGGGCAGGAGATGAGCAGTTCTTC	CASSPRQGAGDEQFF
few	NA	TRBV5-1	TRBJ1-2	TGCGCCAGCAGCTTGGTGGCAGGGGAGGATGGCTACACCTTC	CASSLVAGEDGYTF
few	NA	TRBV3-1	TRBJ2-3	TGTGCCAGCAGCCAAGATAGTACGGGTGGCGATACGCAGTATTTT	CASSQDSTGGDTQYF
NA	NA	TRBV5-1	TRBJ1-2	TGCGCCAGCCGATTTATCGTGGACTATGGCTACACCTTC	CASRFIVDYGYTF
NA	NA	TRBV15	TRBJ2-4	TGTGCCACCAGCAGAGATATGGGACATGAAAACATTCAGTACTTC	CATSRDMGHENIQYF
medium-sized	NA	TRBV10-3	TRBJ1-2	TGTGCCATCAGTGAGGCCGGGGTTAACTATGGCTACACCTTC	CAISEAGVNYGYTF
few	NA	TRBV20-1	TRBJ2-5	TGCAGTGCTAGTCTCCAAGAGACCCAGTACTTC	CSASLQETQYF